A selection of T cell receptor beta chains follows, all from one sample in a study of T cell repertoires in cytomegalovirus infection. In TCRdb, the reads were re-called with MiXCR into one record per CDR3 protein. The table lists just under 500,000 distinct CDR3 sequences, 30% to 35% of them singletons. Which antigens these TCRs recognize remains unknown. Sequenced here: cultured PBMCs, sampled from culture after CMV antigen stimulation. The source of these receptors is a human donor in good health (CMV status not recorded). Some clones in this sample may be carry-over from other donors' samples. The CDR3 runs from the conserved cysteine through the conserved F or W. Fields, in order: V gene, J gene, D gene, clone size, CDR3 protein, CDR3 DNA. A D gene is named only where the DNA matches it firmly. The size of a clone is reported for some rows only, either as once, few or many, or as a class for expanded clones.

TRBV28,TRBJ1-5,-,few,CASSLPINQPQHF,TGTGCCAGCAGTTTACCCATTAATCAGCCCCAGCATTTT
TRBV5-6,TRBJ2-1,TRBD2,-,CASSSGLAGHNEQFF,TGTGCCAGCAGCTCTGGACTAGCGGGGCACAATGAGCAGTTCTTC
TRBV27,TRBJ1-4,-,many,CASRDINEKLFF,TGTGCAAGCCGGGACATAAATGAAAAACTGTTTTTT
TRBV6-6,TRBJ1-1,-,-,CASRRGTEAFF,TGTGCCAGCCGGCGGGGCACTGAAGCTTTCTTT
TRBV28,TRBJ2-5,TRBD2,once,CASSLSGIVNQYF,TGTGCCAGCAGCCTCAGCGGGATAGTGAACCAGTACTTC
TRBV6-2/TRBV6-3,TRBJ2-5,-,-,CASSTPRGPGETQYF,TGTGCCAGCAGTACGCCTCGTGGGCCCGGCGAGACCCAGTACTTC
TRBV19,TRBJ2-5,-,once,CASSLVASAVGEETQYF,TGTGCCAGTAGTCTAGTTGCGTCAGCCGTCGGGGAAGAGACCCAGTACTTC
TRBV5-8,TRBJ2-7,TRBD2,-,CASSWGLAGVWSATYEQYF,TGTGCCAGCAGCTGGGGACTAGCGGGAGTTTGGTCGGCCACCTACGAGCAGTACTTC
TRBV6-1,TRBJ1-2,-,-,CATQRWAGSGYTF,TGTGCCACGCAACGGTGGGCAGGGAGTGGCTACACCTTC
TRBV10-3,TRBJ1-2,-,-,CAISAESGSGYGYTF,TGTGCCATCAGCGCCGAGAGTGGTTCTGGCTATGGCTACACCTTC
TRBV20-1,TRBJ2-7,TRBD1,-,CSAPQTGSYEQYF,TGCAGTGCTCCACAGACAGGGTCCTACGAGCAGTACTTC
TRBV6-2/TRBV6-3,TRBJ2-6,TRBD1,-,CASSRSTGGSGVNVLTF,TGTGCCAGCAGTCGATCCACAGGGGGCTCTGGGGTCAACGTCCTGACTTTC
TRBV4-2,TRBJ2-2,-,few,CASSQDTRRANTGELFF,TGTGCCAGCAGCCAAGATACTCGGCGCGCGAACACCGGGGAGCTGTTTTTT
TRBV6-5,TRBJ1-6,-,few,CAARVGSTFDSPLHF,TGTGCCGCTCGGGTGGGGTCAACTTTCGATTCACCCCTCCACTTT
TRBV27,TRBJ1-2,TRBD1,-,CASKRTGKREGHGYTF,TGTGCCAGCAAAAGGACAGGGAAGAGGGAAGGACATGGCTACACCTTC
TRBV4-1,TRBJ1-1,-,-,CASSHRGSRTEAFF,TGCGCCAGCAGCCACCGAGGGAGTAGGACTGAAGCTTTCTTT
TRBV7-2,TRBJ1-5,-,-,CASSLLCSQPQHF,TGTGCCAGCAGCTTATTATGTTCCCAGCCCCAGCATTTT
TRBV19,TRBJ2-1,-,-,CASTRGSPHEQFF,TGTGCCAGTACCCGGGGGAGCCCCCATGAGCAGTTCTTC
TRBV7-2,TRBJ2-7,TRBD1,-,CASSEGQGAHYEQYF,TGTGCCAGCAGCGAGGGACAGGGGGCCCACTACGAGCAGTACTTC
TRBV11-2,TRBJ2-1,TRBD2,few,CASSRWTSGNEQFF,TGTGCCAGCAGCCGTTGGACTAGCGGGAATGAGCAGTTCTTC
TRBV28,TRBJ2-1,TRBD1,-,CASSFPGQGGYNEQFF,TGTGCCAGCAGTTTCCCGGGACAGGGGGGCTACAATGAGCAGTTCTTC
TRBV27,TRBJ2-1,-,-,CASSGRAEQFF,TGTGCCAGCAGTGGACGGGCGGAGCAGTTCTTC
TRBV11-2,TRBJ2-2,TRBD2,-,CASSAFRTSGSRRTGELFF,TGTGCCAGCAGCGCTTTCCGGACTAGCGGGAGTAGAAGAACCGGGGAGCTGTTTTTT
TRBV7-2,TRBJ2-4,TRBD1,-,CACEDRAKNIQYF,TGTGCCTGCGAGGACAGGGCCAAAAACATTCAGTACTTC
TRBV20-1,TRBJ2-3,-,-,CSARDQSSTDTQYF,TGCAGTGCTAGAGATCAATCTAGCACAGATACGCAGTATTTT
TRBV7-9,TRBJ1-3,-,-,CASSIGGQSGNTIYF,TGTGCCAGCAGCATCGGAGGACAGTCCGGAAACACCATATATTTT
TRBV25-1,TRBJ1-2,-,-,CASTTLGDNPYGYTF,TGTGCCAGCACTACCCTCGGGGACAATCCCTATGGCTACACCTTC
TRBV19,TRBJ1-2,TRBD1,few,CASSINPGTGWIVDYGYTF,TGTGCCAGTAGTATTAACCCCGGGACAGGGTGGATTGTCGACTATGGCTACACCTTC
TRBV12-5,TRBJ1-5,-,-,CASGLEIGARNQPQHF,TGTGCTAGTGGTTTGGAAATAGGTGCTCGCAATCAGCCCCAGCATTTT
TRBV12-3/TRBV12-4,TRBJ2-7,TRBD2,few,CASRGGSLTYEQYF,TGTGCCAGCAGGGGCGGGAGCCTAACCTACGAGCAGTACTTC
TRBV11-2,TRBJ2-5,-,-,CASSHGVQETQYF,TGTGCCAGCAGTCACGGGGTTCAAGAGACCCAGTACTTC